Following are 5 T cell receptor beta chains from one sample sequenced in a study of blood T cells in healthy people across ages. A sample-barcoded 5' primer and a J-beta primer mix were used in a second PCR of roughly 7 to 11 cycles. TCRdb re-derived calls from the 5' RACE reads in MiXCR, one entry per CDR3 protein. Among about 680,000 distinct CDR3 sequences listed, roughly 50% were seen once. The sample taken for sequencing was blood. These receptors all come from a woman in her sixties in good health.

This rearrangement joins TRBV29-1 to TRBJ1-4; 8 bases fit TRBD1. This CDR3 region has 13 residues. V trimming: 6 bases; J trimming: 7 bases; junction bases outside the gene matches: 7. The germline V gene encodes CDR1 SQVTM and CDR2 ANQGSEA. CDR3 sequence (DNA): TGCAGCGTGAAGACAGGGGCAGGTGAAAAACTGTTTTTT. Amino acids: CSVKTGAGEKLFF.

The V gene is TRBV12-3 or TRBV12-4, the J gene TRBJ2-3; D is undetermined. This CDR3 has 12 residues. Trimming left V 8 bases short and J 4 bases short, with 10 bases between. CDR3 nucleotide sequence: TGTGCCAGCGGCCAACAAGCAGATACGCAGTATTTT. This gives the protein CASGQQADTQYF.

The chain uses TRBV20-1 and TRBJ2-1; either TRBD1 or TRBD2 may fit D (5 bases each). Deletions cut 5 bases from V and 0 bases from J, with 14 bases between. Germline CDR1 DFQATT, CDR2 SNEGSKA (reference sequence). This CDR3 comprises 15 residues. This CDR3 is CSAPVAGSSYNEQFF. CDR3 DNA: TGCAGTGCTCCGGTGGCAGGGAGCTCCTACAATGAGCAGTTCTTC.

The V call is TRBV28, the J call TRBJ2-6; D possibly corresponds to TRBD1 (5 bases). From germline, CDR1 is MDHEN and CDR2 SYDVKM. Trimming cost V 8 bases and J 1 base, with 15 bases left between them. The CDR3 is 16 residues long. In DNA, the CDR3 is TGTGCCAGCCGCCAGGGCAGAAAGTCTGGGGCCAACGTCCTGACTTTC. Translated, it gives CASRQGRKSGANVLTF.

For this clonotype: Its ends do not fully match the called genes, so a read error is possible. This chain links TRBV5-3 with TRBJ1-2, with a tentative D call TRBD1 (5 bases). TRBV5-3 is an ORF, with its function uncertain. The CDR3 loop spans 16 amino acids. CDR3 residues: CASSLELFRELGGYTF. CDR3 DNA: TGTGCCAGCAGCTTAGAATTATTCAGGGAATTGGGAGGCTACACCTTC.